The T cell receptor beta chain described here comes from a study of blood T cells in healthy people across ages. With 6 bases removed from V and 4 bases from J, the gap between germline ends came to 10 bases. Germline assignment: CDR1 SQVTM and CDR2 ANQGSEA. This CDR3 is 11 amino acids long. This clonotype showed up many times. Together with a sample-barcoded 5' primer, a J-beta primer mix was included in a second PCR lasting about 7 to 11 cycles. In TCRdb, the 5' RACE reads were re-called with MiXCR into one record per CDR3 protein. This sample yields 450,000 to 600,000 distinct CDR3 sequences, of which about 26% are seen a single time; under 4.5% belongs to the top ten. The sample was also linked to a second study, of T cells of mothers and their children.

The receptor comes from a boy between 2 and 10 years old in good health. Sequencing was carried out using blood. The gene calls are TRBV29-1 and TRBJ2-7; tentative D call: TRBD1 (5 bases). CDR3 DNA sequence: TGCAGCGTGGCCAGGGATTACGAGCAGTACTTC. This sequence encodes CSVARDYEQYF.